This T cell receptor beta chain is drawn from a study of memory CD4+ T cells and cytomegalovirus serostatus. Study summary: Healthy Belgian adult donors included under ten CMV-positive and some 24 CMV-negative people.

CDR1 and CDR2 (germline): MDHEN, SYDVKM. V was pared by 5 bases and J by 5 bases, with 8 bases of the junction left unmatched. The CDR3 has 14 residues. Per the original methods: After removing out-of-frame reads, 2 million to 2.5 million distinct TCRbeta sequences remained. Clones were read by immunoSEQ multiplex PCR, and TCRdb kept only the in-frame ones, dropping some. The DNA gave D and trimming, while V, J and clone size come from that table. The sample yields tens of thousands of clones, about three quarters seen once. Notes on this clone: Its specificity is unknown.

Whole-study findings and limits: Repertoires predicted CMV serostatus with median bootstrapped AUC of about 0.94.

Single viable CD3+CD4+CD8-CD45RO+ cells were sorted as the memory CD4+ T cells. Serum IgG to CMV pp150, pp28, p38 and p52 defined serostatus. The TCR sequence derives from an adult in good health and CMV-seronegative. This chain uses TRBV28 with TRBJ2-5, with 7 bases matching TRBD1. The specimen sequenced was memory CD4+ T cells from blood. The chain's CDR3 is CASSTPQGLETQYF. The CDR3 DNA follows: TGTGCCAGCAGTACCCCACAGGGGCTGGAGACCCAGTACTTC.